Listed below are T cell receptor beta chains from one sample, sequenced in a study of cytomegalovirus exposure and HLA in healthy donors. The table came from immunoSEQ multiplex PCR; TCRdb's copy has only in-frame clones and leaves some out. This sample carries some 200,000 clones, roughly 86% of them seen once, and the ten largest clones take 7.2%. The source material was PBMCs. These receptors were obtained from a man aged 25-45 years in good health and CMV-seropositive. The CDR3 runs from the conserved cysteine through the conserved F or W. A D gene is named only where the DNA matches it firmly. Expanded clones get a size class; other rows say once, few or many, or leave the size out.

V gene,D gene,clone size,J gene,CDR3 DNA,CDR3 protein
TRBV5-1,.,.,TRBJ2-3,TGCGCCAGCAGCCAGGGACATACTAGCACAGATACGCAGTATTTT,CASSQGHTSTDTQYF
TRBV4-3,.,.,TRBJ1-1,TGCGCCAGCAAAGGACCGGGCCCTGAAGCTTTCTTT,CASKGPGPEAFF
TRBV19,TRBD2,.,TRBJ2-7,TGTGCCAGTAGTAGTGGCGGGGGCTCCTACGAGCAGTACTTC,CASSSGGGSYEQYF
TRBV5-5,TRBD1,few,TRBJ1-6,TGTGCCAGCAGCTTGAGGGATTCAGGGACAGGGGATAAGAATTCACCCCTCCACTTT,CASSLRDSGTGDKNSPLHF
TRBV7-2,.,.,TRBJ1-2,TGTGCCAGCAGCGCCGACAGGATTGGCTACACCTTC,CASSADRIGYTF
TRBV11-3,.,once,TRBJ2-3,TGTGCCAGCAGCTTTGGGGGTGCGGTTCAGTATTTT,CASSFGGAVQYF
TRBV11-3,TRBD1,.,TRBJ1-4,TGTGCCAGCAGCTTAAGGGGGACAGCTAATGAAAAACTGTTTTTT,CASSLRGTANEKLFF
TRBV6-5,.,.,TRBJ1-2,TGTGCCAGCAGTTACTCATCAGCGCCTAACTATGGCTACACCTTC,CASSYSSAPNYGYTF
TRBV19,.,.,TRBJ1-5,TGTGCCAGTAGTTCGACAAAAGGCAATCAGCCCCAGCATTTT,CASSSTKGNQPQHF
TRBV27,TRBD2,once,TRBJ2-1,TGTGCCAGCAGTTTATTTAGCGGGGGCTACAATGAGCAGTTCTTC,CASSLFSGGYNEQFF
TRBV29-1,.,.,TRBJ2-7,TGCAGCGTTGAGGGGCAGGCCCACTACGAGCAGTACTTC,CSVEGQAHYEQYF
TRBV28,.,.,TRBJ2-3,TGTGCCAGCAGCTTCGGGCCTAGCACAGATACGCAGTATTTT,CASSFGPSTDTQYF
TRBV5-4,TRBD2,.,TRBJ2-7,TGTGCCAGCAGCTTCACGGGAGGTTGGGACGAGCAGTACTTC,CASSFTGGWDEQYF
TRBV28,TRBD1,once,TRBJ2-7,TGTGCCAGCAGCTGGACAGGGGGTACACCATCCTACGAGCAGTACTTC,CASSWTGGTPSYEQYF
TRBV7-9,.,.,TRBJ2-1,TGTGCCAGCAGTTGGTCTGATGTCTACAATGAGCAGTTCTTC,CASSWSDVYNEQFF
TRBV27,.,.,TRBJ2-3,TGTGCCAGCAGCCTCCAGAGGGCGGCCCTGAGCACAGATACGCAGTATTTT,CASSLQRAALSTDTQYF
TRBV5-1,.,.,TRBJ2-7,TGCGCCAGCAGTCAAGCGGGCGGTCGACCCTACGAGCAGTACTTC,CASSQAGGRPYEQYF
TRBV19,.,once,TRBJ1-2,TGTGCCAGTAGTATTTCGGGGGCCTCCTCCTATGGCTACACCTTC,CASSISGASSYGYTF
TRBV5-4,TRBD2,.,TRBJ2-7,TGTGCCAGCAGCTTAGCGGGAGGGCCTATTTTAATTGGGGAGCAGTACTTC,CASSLAGGPILIGEQYF
TRBV7-2,.,.,TRBJ2-5,TGTGCCAGCAGCTTAGGGACAGTAGAGACCCAGTACTTC,CASSLGTVETQYF
TRBV5-1,TRBD2,.,TRBJ2-7,TGCGCCAGCAGCCCCGGGGGAGGGTCCAGGTACGAGCAGTACTTC,CASSPGGGSRYEQYF
TRBV19,TRBD2,.,TRBJ2-1,TGTGCCAGTAGTGTAGTCCTTACGCTAGCGGGTTACAATGAGCAGTTCTTC,CASSVVLTLAGYNEQFF
TRBV4-1,TRBD2,.,TRBJ2-3,TGCGCCAGCCGGACTTCCGGGACTAGGCTTTTTGATACGCAGTATTTT,CASRTSGTRLFDTQYF
TRBV5-1,.,.,TRBJ2-3,TGCGCCAGCAGCTTGTCGGCAGACACAGATACGCAGTATTTT,CASSLSADTDTQYF
TRBV27,.,.,TRBJ2-7,TGTGCCAGCAGCCAAAAAAACACCCGTCGGGAGCAGTACTTC,CASSQKNTRREQYF
TRBV6-5,TRBD1,.,TRBJ1-2,TGTGCCAGCAGGTCACAGGGGGCTGGCTATGGCTACACCTTC,CASRSQGAGYGYTF
TRBV9,.,.,TRBJ2-2,TGTGCCAGCAGCGTAGCTCTCGCGTCCGGGGAGCTGTTTTTT,CASSVALASGELFF